Presented here are 22 T cell receptor beta chains from one specimen sequenced in a study of Ad26.COV2.S vaccination and SARS-CoV-2 variants. The treatment denotes: 19 received Ad26.COV2.S at low or high dose, single or two shots; about 5 received placebo; per-sample allocation not given. The samples were gathered on day 63 after the first injection of vaccine or placebo. Libraries were prepared by immunoSEQ multiplex PCR; TCRdb keeps only in-frame clonotypes and omits some of them. The table lists roughly 350,000 clones, 86% of them singletons, with about 11% in the top ten. The source material was peripheral blood, sampled in a trial of Ad26.COV2.S vaccine versus placebo. The receptors were sampled from a person aged 18 to 65 who received the Ad26.COV2.S COVID-19 vaccine or a placebo.

The J gene is TRBJ1-2, the V gene TRBV7-2, with TRBD1 matching over 7 bases. Germline lookup yields CDR1 SGHTA and CDR2 FQGNSA. V lost 3 bases and J lost 2; bases outside the gene matches: 3. The CDR3 has 14 residues. The CDR3 DNA reads TGTGCCAGCAGCTTGAACAGGGGAAACTATGGCTACACCTTC. This gives the protein CASSLNRGNYGYTF.

In DNA, the CDR3 is TGTGCCATCATTAACCAACTAGCGAGCTCCTACAATGAGCAGTTCTTC. Residues: CAIINQLASSYNEQFF. The genes are TRBV10-3 and TRBJ2-1, with 7 bases identical to TRBD2. V trimming: 7 bases; J trimming: 0 bases; junction bases outside the gene matches: 9. The CDR3 has 16 residues. CDR1 and CDR2 (germline): ENHRY, SYGVKD.

This sequence joins TRBV7-2 and TRBJ1-4; unclear D gene. Germline V gives CDR1 SGHTA, CDR2 FQGNSA. Trimming stripped 5 bases from V and 3 bases from J, with 7 bases between. CDR3 length: 13 residues. The CDR3 DNA reads as TGTGCCAGCAGCGCCGGCTCTAATGAAAAACTGTTTTTT. Its translation: CASSAGSNEKLFF.

As regards this clone: This same CDR3 is encoded by further DNA sequences in the sample. J is TRBJ2-1 and V is TRBV3-1 (or the pseudogene TRBV3-2); no definite D call. The V and J ends lost 1 base and 6 bases respectively, with 13 bases between them. This CDR3 has 15 amino acids. Germline-derived CDR1 and CDR2 are LGHDT and YNNKEL (reference sequence). CDR3 in DNA: TGTGCCAGCAGCCAAGGAACGGGTCCCCGCAATGAGCAGTTCTTC. Its protein product is CASSQGTGPRNEQFF.

V and J are TRBV12-3 or TRBV12-4 and TRBJ2-7; D is ambiguous. This CDR3 region has 11 residues. The V end lost 5 bases, the J end lost 7 bases, and 9 bases lay between the germline ends. The CDR3 loop is CASSKSLEQYF. DNA of the CDR3: TGTGCCAGCAGTAAATCTTTGGAGCAGTACTTC.

A note on this clone: An end of the junction differs from the germline gene, which may be a read error. This chain uses TRBV5-5 with TRBJ2-3; no clear D gene. Per germline, CDR1 SGHKS and CDR2 YYEKEE (reference sequence). The CDR3 length is 11 residues. CDR3 DNA sequence: TGTGCCAGCATCTTGGGATATACGCAGTATTTT. This encodes CASILGYTQYF.

The V call is TRBV23-1, the J call TRBJ2-6; a weak D match, TRBD2 (5 bases). TRBV23-1 is placed among ORFs of uncertain function. The V gene lost 6 bases and the J gene lost 0 bases, with 18 bases spanning the gap. The CDR3 is made up of 18 amino acids. The CDR3 spells CASSPSGGGGSGANVLTF. CDR3 DNA sequence: TGCGCCAGCAGCCCGTCGGGCGGAGGCGGCTCTGGGGCCAACGTCCTGACTTTC.

This chain connects TRBV7-9 to TRBJ2-5, with TRBD2 matching over 9 bases. Germline V gene lookup returns CDR1 SEHNR and CDR2 FQNEAQ (reference sequence). Trimming removed 2 bases from V and 6 bases from J; junction bases left unmatched: 7. The CDR3 is made up of 15 amino acids. In DNA form, the CDR3 reads TGTGCCAGCAGCTTACGGAGGGGACTAGCAAAGACCCAGTACTTC. Its translation is CASSLRRGLAKTQYF.

The table lists this clone with many counts. The chain uses TRBV7-9 and TRBJ1-1; possible D gene TRBD1, 6 bases. The CDR3 spans 16 residues. The V end lost 2 bases, the J end lost 4 bases, and 17 bases lay between the germline ends. Germline V lookup: CDR1 SEHNR, CDR2 FQNEAQ (reference sequence). The chain's CDR3 is CASSLSFKGGGTEAFF. In DNA form, the CDR3 reads TGTGCCAGCAGCTTATCATTTAAGGGGGGAGGCACTGAAGCTTTCTTT.

The chain employs TRBV18 and TRBJ1-1; 9 positions match TRBD1. Germline V gene lookup returns CDR1 KGHSH and CDR2 LQKENI. The CDR3 runs 17 residues. V gave up 0 bases and J gave up 3 bases; unmatched junction bases: 8. The CDR3 loop is CASSPPGTGYWYTEAFF. The CDR3 nucleotides are TGTGCCAGCTCACCACCCGGGACAGGGTATTGGTACACTGAAGCTTTCTTT. Together with reference TRBV18 and TRBJ1-1, the CDR3 gives the full variable domain: NAGVMQNPRHLVRRRGQEARLRCSPMKGHSHVYWYRQLPEEGLKFMVYLQKENIIDESGMPKERFSAEFPKEGPSILRIQQVVRGDSAAYFCASSPPGTGYWYTEAFFGQGTRLTVV.

V usage is TRBV3-1 (or the pseudogene TRBV3-2) and J usage is TRBJ2-7; 11 bases match TRBD2. V trimming: 2 bases; J trimming: 1 base; junction bases outside the gene matches: 10. The germline V gene has CDR1 LGHDT and CDR2 YNNKEL (reference sequence). The CDR3 is 18 amino acids. The CDR3 spells CASSQHPGLADFSYEQYF. In DNA form, the CDR3 reads TGTGCCAGCAGCCAACATCCGGGACTAGCGGATTTTTCCTACGAGCAGTACTTC.

The rearrangement links TRBV4-2 to TRBJ2-5; D not resolved. This CDR3 is built from 14 residues. V shed 4 bases and J shed 2 bases, with 11 bases lying between them. Looked up from germline, CDR1 is LGHNA and CDR2 is YNFKEQ. CDR3 loop: CASSPGRTQETQYF. DNA of the CDR3: TGTGCCAGCAGCCCCGGACGTACACAAGAGACCCAGTACTTC.

V and J are TRBV4-1 and TRBJ2-1, with a tentative D call TRBD1 (5 bases). V was trimmed by 2 bases and J by 3 bases, leaving 8 bases between them. The CDR3 runs 14 residues. In germline, CDR1 is MGHRA, CDR2 YSYEKL. CDR3 nucleotides: TGCGCCAGCAGCCAACCGGACAACTACAATGAGCAGTTCTTC. Its protein product is CASSQPDNYNEQFF.

This clone showed up just once. The CDR3 DNA follows: TGTGCCAGCAGCTTTGCCACAGGCACTGAAGCTTTCTTT. It yields the protein CASSFATGTEAFF. The V gene is TRBV11-1, the J gene TRBJ1-1, with D perhaps matching TRBD1 (5 bases). Germline CDR1 reads SGHAT; CDR2 reads FQDESV (reference sequence). Trimming shortened V by 3 bases and J by 4 bases, and 9 bases separated the two germline ends. The CDR3 sequence is 13 residues long.

This clone was observed a single time. The J gene is TRBJ2-2, the V gene TRBV27; 8 bases line up with TRBD1. Germline CDR1 and CDR2: MNHEY and SMNVEV (reference sequence). Trimming cost V 6 bases and J 1 base; bases outside gene matches: 4. The length of the CDR3 is 15 residues. The chain's CDR3 is CASRSDRVNTGELFF. As DNA, the CDR3 is TGTGCCAGCAGATCGGACAGGGTGAACACCGGGGAGCTGTTTTTT.

This clone appeared a few times. The chain joins TRBV6-1 to TRBJ2-5; no clear D. Trimming took off 1 base at V and 5 bases at J, with 14 bases between the two ends. CDR1 is MNHNS and CDR2 is SASEGT in the germline V gene. CDR3 length: 15 residues. The CDR3 here is CASSEGKASRETQYF. DNA of the CDR3: TGTGCCAGCAGTGAAGGAAAGGCCAGTCGGGAGACCCAGTACTTC.

The V and J genes are TRBV5-1 and TRBJ2-5, with D unclear. Trimming removed 4 bases from V and 5 bases from J, with 15 bases in between. The germline CDR1 and CDR2 sequences are SGHRS and YFSETQ. There are 14 residues in the CDR3. CDR3 protein: CASSLPGPPETQYF. DNA for the CDR3: TGCGCCAGCAGCCTACCCGGTCCCCCGGAGACCCAGTACTTC.

The genes are TRBV2 and TRBJ2-3; 7 bases map to TRBD1. J gave up 3 bases and V 6 bases, and 6 bases lay outside the gene matches. The CDR3 length is 14 residues. Germline loops: CDR1 SNHLY, CDR2 FYNNEI. CDR3 nucleotides: TGTGCCAGCAGGTACAGGGGTAAGACAGATACGCAGTATTTT. Encoded protein: CASRYRGKTDTQYF.

The gene calls are TRBV6-5 and TRBJ1-1; a weak D match, TRBD1 (6 bases). Germline V gives CDR1 MNHEY, CDR2 SVGAGI. This CDR3 is built from 13 residues. V gave up 10 bases and J gave up 1 base, with 13 bases separating them. CDR3 DNA sequence: TGTGCCACATCATACAGGGAGAACACTGAAGCTTTCTTT. It is translated as CATSYRENTEAFF.

The chain is built from TRBV5-1 and TRBJ1-2, with D possibly TRBD1 on 6 matching bases. Trimming removed 4 bases at V and 5 bases at J, with 15 bases between. Germline lookup yields CDR1 SGHRS and CDR2 YFSETQ. The CDR3 sequence is 14 residues long. The CDR3 loop is CASSPEGTSYGYTF. The CDR3 nucleotides are TGCGCCAGCAGCCCGGAGGGGACATCATATGGCTACACCTTC.

V gene TRBV2 combines with J gene TRBJ1-5; the D gene is possibly TRBD1 (5 bases). V lost 3 bases and J 7 bases, leaving 16 bases between the germline ends. This CDR3 has 15 amino acids. CDR1 is SNHLY and CDR2 is FYNNEI in the germline V gene. The CDR3 coding sequence is TGTGCCAGCAGTGACCCAATCGGTTGGGGCCAGCCCCAGCATTTT. Translated: CASSDPIGWGQPQHF.

This chain joins TRBV7-2 and TRBJ2-7, with TRBD2 matching 12 bases. This CDR3 contains 14 residues. CDR1 SGHTA and CDR2 FQGNSA come from the germline V gene. Germline trimming cut 3 bases from V and 6 bases from J; bases unmatched to any gene: 3. This CDR3 is CASSLEGLAGEQYF. CDR3 coding DNA: TGTGCCAGCAGCTTGGAGGGACTAGCGGGCGAGCAGTACTTC.